The clone carrying this TCR beta chain was counted only a few times. Its specificity is unknown. This sample stems from a study of vaccination and CD4 T cells after COVID-19. Study information: Two of the convalescents were Hispanic, and the group consisted of six males and four females.

An Oncomine TCR Beta short-read assay was used to sequence the DNA from cultured CD4+ T cells. Extraction of genomic DNA was performed on cultured CD4+ T cells. TCRdb reanalysed the PCR reads using MiXCR and keeps one entry per CDR3 protein. The repertoire holds about 16,000 distinct CDR3 sequences, with less than 40% as singletons. Treatment in this sample: roughly 11-day PBMC culture with coronavirus spike peptide pools or control peptides (ViraFEST assay). Findings of the study overall: No early post-infection timepoints were studied, and convalescent patients studied were relatively few. From a median of roughly 20 to 40, SARS-CoV-2-reactive clonotypes increased, though not significantly.

The sequence derives from a human donor who received a COVID-19 vaccine. Here the sequenced sample was CD4+ T cells from blood, cultured in vitro, taken before SARS-CoV-2 vaccination.

The CDR3 protein is CATSAGQGGYTF. For the CDR3, the DNA is TGTGCCACCAGTGCCGGACAGGGTGGCTACACCTTC. The rearrangement joins TRBV24-1 to TRBJ1-2; 8 bases align to TRBD1. The CDR3 is made up of 12 amino acids. The V gene end was trimmed by 5 bases and the J gene end by 7 bases; junction bases not matched to a gene: 2. Germline V lookup: CDR1 KGHDR, CDR2 SFDVKD.